These T cell receptor beta chains were read from a single sample in a study of cytomegalovirus exposure and HLA in healthy donors. The repertoire was sequenced with immunoSEQ multiplex PCR; TCRdb's copy has only in-frame clones and lacks some. The sample has 200,000 to 250,000 clones; approximately 68% are singletons. The sample consisted of PBMCs. Receptors were obtained from a woman in her thirties in good health and CMV-seronegative. CDR3s include the opening cysteine and the closing phenylalanine or tryptophan. The D gene is left open where the match is weak. Where a row states a size, it is once, few, many or the class of an expanded clone; other rows omit it.

TRBD1,TRBV7-2,-,TRBJ1-2,TGTGCCAGCAGCTTTGGCCTTACAGGGGTAGGAGGCTATGGCTACACCTTC,CASSFGLTGVGGYGYTF
TRBD1,TRBV29-1,-,TRBJ2-1,TGCAGCGTATGCTTGGGACAGGGTGTCGATGAGCAGTTCTTC,CSVCLGQGVDEQFF
TRBD1,TRBV7-8,-,TRBJ1-5,TGTGCCAGCAGCCGGGACAGGCAAGATCAGCCCCAGCATTTT,CASSRDRQDQPQHF
TRBD2,TRBV4-2,-,TRBJ2-2,TGTGCCAGCAGCCAAGAAGCGGGGGGGCGTCACACCGGGGAGCTGTTTTTT,CASSQEAGGRHTGELFF
-,TRBV15,-,TRBJ2-5,TGTGCCACCAGCCCCGCACGGTTCCAAGAGACCCAGTACTTC,CATSPARFQETQYF
TRBD1,TRBV9,few,TRBJ1-3,TGTGCCAGCGCATTAACAGGGGTTGGAAACACCATATATTTT,CASALTGVGNTIYF
-,TRBV6-1,once,TRBJ2-7,TGTGCCAGCAGTTCTCCAGTCCTGCCCCACGAGCAGTACTTC,CASSSPVLPHEQYF
TRBD1,TRBV14,few,TRBJ1-1,TGTGCCAGCAGCAGTAGGACAGGGGTTGACACTGAAGCTTTCTTT,CASSSRTGVDTEAFF
-,TRBV5-8,-,TRBJ2-5,TGTGCCAGCAGCTTGATGTCTGTCCGGGAGACCCAGTACTTC,CASSLMSVRETQYF
-,TRBV11-3,-,TRBJ2-5,TGTGCCAGCAGCTCGGGGACTCACGGGACCCAGTACTTC,CASSSGTHGTQYF
-,TRBV7-7,-,TRBJ1-5,TGTGCTAGCAGCTCGCGGGAATCGGGCAATCAGCCCCAGCATTTT,CASSSRESGNQPQHF
TRBD1,TRBV30,-,TRBJ2-6,TGTGCCTGGAGTGTACCAGGGGGATTTGAGGCCAACGTCCTGACTTTC,CAWSVPGGFEANVLTF
-,TRBV6-5,-,TRBJ2-1,TGTGCCAGCACCCCAGACTCCAAGGCCGACAATGAGCAGTTCTTC,CASTPDSKADNEQFF
-,TRBV2,-,TRBJ2-3,TGTGCCAGCAGTGTATATAGGGACTTCGCAGATACGCAGTATTTT,CASSVYRDFADTQYF
-,TRBV27,-,TRBJ2-3,TGTGCCAGCAGTTTTCTCCCTCCCTCTTCTAGTACGCAGTATTTT,CASSFLPPSSSTQYF
TRBD2,TRBV25-1,-,TRBJ2-5,TGTGCCAGCAGTCCAGGCCGACTGGGGACTAGTGGAGAGACCCAGTACTTC,CASSPGRLGTSGETQYF
-,TRBV12-5,-,TRBJ1-5,TGTGCTAGTGGTTTGGTACACGTCGGGGGGCTTCCTAGCAATCAGCCCCAGCATTTT,CASGLVHVGGLPSNQPQHF
TRBD2,TRBV2,-,TRBJ2-7,TGTGCCAGCAGTGATAGGGGCGGGGGGGCCAGGATCTACGAGCAGTACTTC,CASSDRGGGARIYEQYF
-,TRBV5-1,-,TRBJ1-1,TGCGCCAGCAGCTCGGGGGGCATCGGTTGGAGCACTGAAGCTTTCTTT,CASSSGGIGWSTEAFF
-,TRBV5-8,-,TRBJ1-2,TGTGCCAGCAGCTTGGTGGTCCAGGGCCCTCATGGCTACACCTTC,CASSLVVQGPHGYTF
-,TRBV27,-,TRBJ2-7,TGTGCCAGCAGTTTTACTTACTCAAGCTACGAGCAGTACTTC,CASSFTYSSYEQYF
-,TRBV19,-,TRBJ2-1,TGTGCCAGTAGAAGACTCTTCTACAATGAGCAGTTCTTC,CASRRLFYNEQFF
TRBD1,TRBV5-4,-,TRBJ2-1,TGTGCCACCACGACAGGGGGCGATGTCTACAATGAGCAGTTCTTC,CATTTGGDVYNEQFF
-,TRBV13,-,TRBJ2-1,TGTGCCAGCAGCTTAGAGGGGATGTCCTACAATGAGCAGTTCTTC,CASSLEGMSYNEQFF
TRBD1,TRBV2,once,TRBJ2-7,TGTGCCAGCAGTGTCGCGGACAGGGGGTACGAGCAGTACTTC,CASSVADRGYEQYF
-,TRBV30,once,TRBJ1-2,TGTGCCTGGAGTGTAAGTGGGGGACTGGGAAAAGGCTACACCTTC,CAWSVSGGLGKGYTF
-,TRBV5-6,-,TRBJ2-1,TGTGCCAGCAGCACGGACACGAGCTCCTACAATGAGCAGTTCTTC,CASSTDTSSYNEQFF
-,TRBV2,few,TRBJ1-5,TGTGCCAGCAAGGAGGTGGGGAGCAATCAGCCCCAGCATTTT,CASKEVGSNQPQHF
-,TRBV29-1,-,TRBJ1-1,TGCAGCGTTGGCAGGAACCCCGGGGACACTGAAGCTTTCTTT,CSVGRNPGDTEAFF
TRBD1,TRBV4-1,medium-sized,TRBJ1-2,TGCGCCAGCAGCCAAGATCTTGGGACAGGGGGCGCAGGCGGCTACACCTTC,CASSQDLGTGGAGGYTF
TRBD1,TRBV30,-,TRBJ1-2,TGTGCCTGGAGTGGGGGACAGCTCGATGGCTACACCTTC,CAWSGGQLDGYTF
TRBD1,TRBV7-9,once,TRBJ1-1,TGTTCCAGCAGCTTGGCAGGGGGCCGGGGAGCTTTCTTT,CSSSLAGGRGAFF
TRBD2,TRBV5-4,-,TRBJ2-1,TGTGCCAGCAGCCCTCTAGCGGGGGATTTCTCCTACAATGAGCAGTTCTTC,CASSPLAGDFSYNEQFF
TRBD2,TRBV7-8,-,TRBJ2-1,TGTGCCAGCAGCTTCGGGGGGAGGATCAATGAGCAGTTCTTC,CASSFGGRINEQFF
-,TRBV6-1,-,TRBJ2-7,TGTGCCAGCGAGGCCCAGGGAAAGGACGAGCAGTACTTC,CASEAQGKDEQYF
-,TRBV7-9,-,TRBJ2-4,TGTGCCAGCAGCTTACCCCAGGGGGCCAAAAACATTCAGTACTTC,CASSLPQGAKNIQYF
-,TRBV9,-,TRBJ1-1,TGTGCCAGCAGCCCCCACCGGCGAGGGCCCACTGAAGCTTTCTTT,CASSPHRRGPTEAFF
-,TRBV2,-,TRBJ1-5,TGTGCCAGCAGTGAGGTTCGGGGTCAGCCCCAGCATTTT,CASSEVRGQPQHF
-,TRBV7-8,-,TRBJ1-5,TGTGCCAGCAGCCAGGACATGGATCAGCCCCAGCATTTT,CASSQDMDQPQHF